Sequencing of this TCR beta chain was carried out in a study of T cell repertoires in cytomegalovirus infection (dated by TCRdb to the late 2010s). As for the study more broadly: Peptide stimulations targeted recently identified HLA-C-restricted CMV epitopes, whose presentation resists viral immunomodulation, together with well-studied HLA-B-restricted epitopes. Donor HLA type was relevant to the analysis, as public TCR beta signatures indicated carriage of CMV infection together with the matching HLA type. The paper's findings and limits, for the study overall: In both this cohort and an independent cohort of some 350 donors, the cumulative frequency of public TCR beta family members distinguished carriers of CMV infection plus the relevant HLA type. In the ex vivo response, HLA-C-restricted CMV-specific TCR beta clonotypes were dominant, and in two of eight donors the single most frequent clonotype came from this HLA-C-restricted group.

From V the trimming removes 5 bases and from J it removes 1 base, while the gene matches leave 13 bases of the junction unaccounted for. Inclusive of the bounding cysteine and phenylalanine, the CDR3 is 17 residues long. Left in the record is the CDR3 DNA by itself, 51 bases read in frame from the first base. Looking up the germline V gene yields CDR1 SQVTM and CDR2 ANQGSEA. Taken with the paper, the label for treatment or condition translates to: in vitro stimulation with specific CMV peptide epitopes to enrich CMV-specific T cells. Reads for this sample came from an Illumina HiSeq 1500. The raw public data were reprocessed by TCRdb itself: fastp quality trimming at Q25, MiXCR clonotype calling, in-frame beta chains only. Rows with one shared CDR3 protein collapse into an entry with the most common genes and DNA. Recorded for this sample are about 770,000 distinct CDR3 sequences; 25% to 30% of them occurred a single time. The leading ten clones occupy around 12% of the sample.

In the case of this clonotype: Its binding antigen is unknown. Per-base qualities were not stored, and no clone one base away is much larger.

This specimen consisted of cultured CD8+ T cells from PBMCs, obtained from culture after CMV antigen stimulation. This receptor was taken from a human donor in good health (CMV status not recorded). Some clones in this sample may be carry-over from other donors' samples. The chain links TRBV29-1 with TRBJ2-1, with 8 bases matching TRBD1. The nucleotide sequence is TGCAGCGTTCCCGGACAGGGCCCACCACCTTCCTACAATGAGCAGTTCTTC. It is translated as CSVPGQGPPPSYNEQFF.